This T cell receptor (beta chain) was identified during a study of blood T cell repertoires in COVID-19. Study summary: COVID-19 samples from acute and convalescent phases originated in the United States, Italy and Spain. PBMCs, B-cell-depleted T cells, or T cells were the source of the cDNA or gDNA that made up the material.

Original handling: Reference gene primer amplification in the assay estimated nucleated cell counts. Assay used: immunoSEQ multiplex PCR; TCRdb lists only in-frame clones, some missing. From that table come the V and J calls and clone size; the DNA was used to work out D and trimming. This table has almost 400,000 clones, over 75% appearing once. Looked up from germline, CDR1 is SGHRS and CDR2 is YFSETQ. V lost 5 bases and J lost 4, with 13 bases in between. The CDR3 runs 13 residues. The sample taken for sequencing was peripheral blood. The rearrangement joins TRBV5-1 to TRBJ2-7; D may be TRBD2 (6 bases). The sequence derives from a woman aged 60-75 years with COVID-19, enrolled during active disease. CDR3 coding DNA: TGCGCCAGCAGTCAAGCTGGGACTTACGAGCAGTACTTC. Its translation is CASSQAGTYEQYF.